This TCR beta chain was retrieved from a study of blood T cell repertoires in COVID-19. The wider study: The study drew acute and convalescent COVID-19 samples from the United States, Italy and Spain. From T cells, B-cell-depleted T cells, or PBMCs came the material, which was cDNA or gDNA.

Authors' processing steps: Estimates of nucleated cell counts were drawn from the amplification of reference gene primers. Produced via immunoSEQ multiplex PCR; TCRdb's table is partial and in-frame only. V and J calls and clone size are given by that table; D and trimming were obtained from the DNA. This sample has roughly 79,000 clones, with roughly 78% found just once. CDR3 length: 13 amino acids. V lost 3 bases, J lost 2 bases, and 3 bases stayed unmatched. Looked up from germline, CDR1 is GTSNPN and CDR2 is SVGIG (reference sequence). The clonotype comes from a human donor in a cohort sampled during active COVID-19. This rearrangement joins TRBV30 to TRBJ2-7, with TRBD2 matching over 8 bases. Sequencing was performed on peripheral blood. The CDR3 spells CAWRYGGAYEQYF. The DNA for the CDR3 is TGTGCCTGGAGATACGGGGGGGCCTACGAGCAGTACTTC.